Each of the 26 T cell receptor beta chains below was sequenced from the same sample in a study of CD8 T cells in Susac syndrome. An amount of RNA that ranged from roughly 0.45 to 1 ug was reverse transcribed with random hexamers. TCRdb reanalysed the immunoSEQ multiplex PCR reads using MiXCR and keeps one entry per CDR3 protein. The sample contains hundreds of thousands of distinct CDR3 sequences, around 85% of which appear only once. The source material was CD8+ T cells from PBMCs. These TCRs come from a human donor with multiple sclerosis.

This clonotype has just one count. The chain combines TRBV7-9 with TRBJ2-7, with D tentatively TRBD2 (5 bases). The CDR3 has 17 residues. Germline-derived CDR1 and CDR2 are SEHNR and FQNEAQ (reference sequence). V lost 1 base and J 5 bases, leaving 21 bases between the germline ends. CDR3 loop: CASSLVAVGVEVDEQYF. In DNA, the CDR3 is TGTGCCAGCAGCTTAGTTGCTGTTGGGGTGGAGGTCGACGAGCAGTACTTC.

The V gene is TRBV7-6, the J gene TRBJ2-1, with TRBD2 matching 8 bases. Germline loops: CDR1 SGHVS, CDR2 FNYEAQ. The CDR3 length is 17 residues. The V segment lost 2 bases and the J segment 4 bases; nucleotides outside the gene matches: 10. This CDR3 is CASSLIDLTSGYNEQFF. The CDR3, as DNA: TGTGCCAGCAGCTTAATCGATTTAACTAGCGGATACAATGAGCAGTTCTTC.

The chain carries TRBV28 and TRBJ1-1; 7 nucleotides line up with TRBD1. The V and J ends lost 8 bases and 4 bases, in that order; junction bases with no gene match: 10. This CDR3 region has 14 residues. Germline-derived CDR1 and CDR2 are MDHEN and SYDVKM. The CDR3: CASGTRQGGTEAFF. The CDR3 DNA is TGTGCCAGCGGAACCCGACAGGGCGGCACTGAAGCTTTCTTT.

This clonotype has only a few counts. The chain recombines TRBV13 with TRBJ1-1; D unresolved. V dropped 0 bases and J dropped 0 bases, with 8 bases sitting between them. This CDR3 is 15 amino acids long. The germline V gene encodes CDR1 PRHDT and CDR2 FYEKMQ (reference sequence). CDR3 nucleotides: TGTGCCAGCAGCTTAGGGGGTAACATGAACACTGAAGCTTTCTTT. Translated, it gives CASSLGGNMNTEAFF.

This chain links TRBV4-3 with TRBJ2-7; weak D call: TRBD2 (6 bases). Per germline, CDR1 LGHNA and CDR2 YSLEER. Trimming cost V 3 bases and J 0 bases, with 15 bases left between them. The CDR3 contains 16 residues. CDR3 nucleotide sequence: TGCGCCAGCAGCCAGGAGACTAGTGCCTTCTCCTACGAGCAGTACTTC. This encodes CASSQETSAFSYEQYF.

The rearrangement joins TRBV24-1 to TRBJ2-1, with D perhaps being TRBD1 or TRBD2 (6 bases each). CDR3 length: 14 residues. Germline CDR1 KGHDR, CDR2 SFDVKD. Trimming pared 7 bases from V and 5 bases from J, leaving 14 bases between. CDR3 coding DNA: TGTGCCACCAGGGAGGGGGTAGGGAACAATGAGCAGTTCTTC. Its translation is CATREGVGNNEQFF.

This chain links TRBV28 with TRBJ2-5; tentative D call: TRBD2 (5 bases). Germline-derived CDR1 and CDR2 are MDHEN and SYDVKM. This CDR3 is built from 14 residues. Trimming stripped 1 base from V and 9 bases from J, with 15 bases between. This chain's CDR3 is CASSLSIQVGAQYF. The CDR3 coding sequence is TGTGCCAGCAGTTTATCGATCCAGGTCGGGGCCCAGTACTTC.

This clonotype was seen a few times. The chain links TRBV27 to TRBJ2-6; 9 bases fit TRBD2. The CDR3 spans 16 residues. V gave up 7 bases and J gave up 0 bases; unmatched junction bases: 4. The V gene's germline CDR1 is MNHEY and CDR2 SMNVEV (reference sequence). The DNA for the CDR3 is TGTGCCAGCACTTTTAGCGGGAGCTCTGGGGCCAACGTCCTGACTTTC. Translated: CASTFSGSSGANVLTF.

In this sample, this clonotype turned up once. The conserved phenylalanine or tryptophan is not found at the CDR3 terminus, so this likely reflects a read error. In DNA, the CDR3 is TGCAGTGCTAGAGAACTAGCGGGAGGGCCGGGTAGGCGTCCCTACGAGCAGTACCTC. This codes for CSARELAGGPGRRPYEQYL. The rearrangement joins TRBV20-1 to TRBJ2-7; TRBD2 matches at 13 bases. CDR3 length: 19 residues. In germline, CDR1 is DFQATT, CDR2 SNEGSKA (reference sequence). The V gene end was trimmed by 0 bases and the J gene end by 2 bases; junction bases not matched to a gene: 13.

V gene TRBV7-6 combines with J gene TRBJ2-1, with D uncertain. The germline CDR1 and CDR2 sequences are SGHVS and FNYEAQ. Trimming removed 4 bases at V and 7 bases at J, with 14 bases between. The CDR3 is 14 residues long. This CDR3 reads CASSYLILPNEQFF. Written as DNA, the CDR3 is TGTGCCAGCAGCTATTTGATCCTCCCTAATGAGCAGTTCTTC.

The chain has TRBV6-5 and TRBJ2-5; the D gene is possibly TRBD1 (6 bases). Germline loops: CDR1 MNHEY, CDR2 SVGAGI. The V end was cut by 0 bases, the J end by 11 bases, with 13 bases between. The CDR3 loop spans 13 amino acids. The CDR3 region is CASSYSSGGPQYF. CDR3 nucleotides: TGTGCCAGCAGTTACTCGAGTGGGGGCCCTCAGTACTTC.

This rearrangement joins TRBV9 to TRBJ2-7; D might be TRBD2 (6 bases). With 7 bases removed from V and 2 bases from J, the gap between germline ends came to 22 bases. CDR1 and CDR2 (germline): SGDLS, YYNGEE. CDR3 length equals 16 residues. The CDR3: CASAYAGKGQPYEQYF. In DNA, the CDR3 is TGTGCCAGCGCGTATGCGGGAAAGGGGCAGCCCTACGAGCAGTACTTC.

CDR3 sequence reads: CASSFTGVGETQYF. The DNA for the CDR3 is TGTGCCAGCAGTTTCACGGGAGTGGGGGAGACCCAGTACTTC. The J gene is TRBJ2-5, the V gene TRBV6-5, with D possibly being TRBD2 (6 bases). The CDR3 has 14 amino acids. Germline V CDR1 and CDR2: MNHEY, SVGAGI. Trimming pared 4 bases from V and 5 bases from J, leaving 14 bases between.

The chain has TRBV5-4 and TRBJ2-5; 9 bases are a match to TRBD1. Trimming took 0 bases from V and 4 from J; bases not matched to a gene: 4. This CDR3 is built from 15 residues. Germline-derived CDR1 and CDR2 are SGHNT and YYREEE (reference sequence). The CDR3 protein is CASSLAGQGAETQYF. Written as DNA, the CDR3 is TGTGCCAGCAGCTTGGCGGGACAGGGAGCAGAGACCCAGTACTTC.

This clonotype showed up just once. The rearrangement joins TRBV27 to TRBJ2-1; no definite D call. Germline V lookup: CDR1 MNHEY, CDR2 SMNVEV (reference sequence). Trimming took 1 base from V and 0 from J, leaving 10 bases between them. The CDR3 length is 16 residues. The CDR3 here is CASSLYPPSSYNEQFF. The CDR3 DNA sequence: TGTGCCAGCAGTTTATACCCTCCCAGCTCCTACAATGAGCAGTTCTTC.

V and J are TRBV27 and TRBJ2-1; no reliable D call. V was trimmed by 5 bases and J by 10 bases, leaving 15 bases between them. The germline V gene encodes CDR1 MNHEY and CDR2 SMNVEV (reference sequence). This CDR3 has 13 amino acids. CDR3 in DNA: TGTGCCAGCAGTCTGACTCGCTTGGGAGAGCAGTTCTTC. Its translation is CASSLTRLGEQFF.

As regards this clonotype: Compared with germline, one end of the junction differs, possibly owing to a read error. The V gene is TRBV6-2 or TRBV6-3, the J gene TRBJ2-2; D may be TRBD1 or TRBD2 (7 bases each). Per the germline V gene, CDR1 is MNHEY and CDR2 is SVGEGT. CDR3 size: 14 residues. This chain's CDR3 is CASAGGANTGELLF. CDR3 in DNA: TGTGCCAGCGCAGGGGGGGCGAACACCGGGGAGCTGCTTTTT.

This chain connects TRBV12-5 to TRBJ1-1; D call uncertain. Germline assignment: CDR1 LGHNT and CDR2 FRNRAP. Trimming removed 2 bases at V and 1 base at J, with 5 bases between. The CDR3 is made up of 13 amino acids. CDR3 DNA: TGTGCTAGTGGTTTGAGTACGAACACTGAAGCTTTCTTT. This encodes CASGLSTNTEAFF.

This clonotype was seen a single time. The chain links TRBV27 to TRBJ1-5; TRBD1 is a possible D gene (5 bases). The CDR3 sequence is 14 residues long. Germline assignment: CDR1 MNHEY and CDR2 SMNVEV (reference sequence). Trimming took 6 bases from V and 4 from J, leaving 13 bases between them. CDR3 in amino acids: CASSRGADNQPQHF. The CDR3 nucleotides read TGTGCCAGCAGCCGTGGGGCAGATAATCAGCCCCAGCATTTT.

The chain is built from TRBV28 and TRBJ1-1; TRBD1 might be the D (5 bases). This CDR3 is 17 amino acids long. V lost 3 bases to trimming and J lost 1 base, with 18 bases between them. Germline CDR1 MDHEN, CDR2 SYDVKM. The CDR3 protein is CASSFRRSPGPNTEAFF. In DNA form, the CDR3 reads TGTGCCAGCAGTTTTCGACGATCCCCGGGGCCGAACACTGAAGCTTTCTTT.

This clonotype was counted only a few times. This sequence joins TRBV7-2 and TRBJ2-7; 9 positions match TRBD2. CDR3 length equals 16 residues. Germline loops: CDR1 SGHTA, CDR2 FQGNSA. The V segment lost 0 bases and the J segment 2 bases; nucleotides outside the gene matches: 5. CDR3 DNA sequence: TGTGCCAGCAGCTTAGCATTAGAGCGGGGGGCCTACGAGCAGTACTTC. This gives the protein CASSLALERGAYEQYF.

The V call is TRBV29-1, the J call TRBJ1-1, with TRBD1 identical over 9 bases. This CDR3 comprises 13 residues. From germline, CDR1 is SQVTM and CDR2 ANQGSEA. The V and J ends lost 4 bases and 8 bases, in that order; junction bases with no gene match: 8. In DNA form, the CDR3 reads TGCAGCGTTGGGCCAACAGGGGGCTGGGAAGCTTTCTTT. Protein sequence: CSVGPTGGWEAFF.

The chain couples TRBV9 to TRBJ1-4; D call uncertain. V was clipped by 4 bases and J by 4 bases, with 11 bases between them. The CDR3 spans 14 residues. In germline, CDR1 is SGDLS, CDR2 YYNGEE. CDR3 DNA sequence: TGTGCCAGCAGCTCAAACTGGGGTAATGAAAAACTGTTTTTT. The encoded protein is CASSSNWGNEKLFF.

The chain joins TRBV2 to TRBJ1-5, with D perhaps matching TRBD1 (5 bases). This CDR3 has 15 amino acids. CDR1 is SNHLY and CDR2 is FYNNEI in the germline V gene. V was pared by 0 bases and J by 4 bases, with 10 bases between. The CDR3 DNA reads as TGTGCCAGCAGTGAAGCGTCGACAGTGAATCAGCCCCAGCATTTT. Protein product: CASSEASTVNQPQHF.

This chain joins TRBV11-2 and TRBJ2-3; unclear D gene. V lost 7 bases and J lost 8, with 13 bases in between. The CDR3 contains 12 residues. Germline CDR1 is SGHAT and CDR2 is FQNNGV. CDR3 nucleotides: TGTGCCAGCACAGGATATATGCGTACGCAGTATTTT. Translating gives CASTGYMRTQYF.

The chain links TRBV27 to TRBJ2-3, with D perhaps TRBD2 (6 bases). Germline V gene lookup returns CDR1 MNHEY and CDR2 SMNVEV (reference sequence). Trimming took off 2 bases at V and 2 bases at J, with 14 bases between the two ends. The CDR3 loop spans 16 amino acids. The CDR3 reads CASSLPGASITDTQYF. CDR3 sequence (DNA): TGTGCCAGCAGTTTACCGGGAGCCTCTATCACAGATACGCAGTATTTT.